Each of the 10 T cell receptor beta chains below was sequenced from the same sample in a study of cytomegalovirus exposure and HLA in healthy donors. The PCR used 60 Vbeta and 13 Jbeta primers. The protocol was immunoSEQ multiplex PCR, while the TCRdb copy is restricted to in-frame clones and leaves out a portion. Of about 180,000 clones in the sample, around 80% are singletons; the top ten hold around 1.5%. Source material: PBMCs. The receptors were gathered from a man between 18 and 35 years old in good health and CMV-seronegative.

The chain couples TRBV6-1 to TRBJ2-5, with 9 bases fitting TRBD1. The DNA end is more similar to TRBJ2-7, so the J call may be wrong. Looked up from germline, CDR1 is MNHNS and CDR2 is SASEGT. The CDR3 has 14 amino acids. For the CDR3, the DNA is TGTGCCAGCAGGAGGGGACAGGGATCCCACGAGCAGTACTTC. Protein: CASRRGQGSHEQYF.

V is TRBV7-3 and J is TRBJ2-5; D might be TRBD2 (6 bases). Germline CDR1 SGHTA, CDR2 FQGTGA. The CDR3 covers 16 residues. V lost 6 bases and J lost 2, with 19 bases in between. The chain's CDR3 is CASSLGLALAQETQYF. The CDR3 coding sequence is TGTGCCAGCAGTCTCGGGCTAGCGCTCGCTCAAGAGACCCAGTACTTC.

This clone was observed a handful of times. The chain uses TRBV6-1 and TRBJ2-7; 9 bases agree with TRBD1. V lost 5 bases and J lost 7; bases outside the gene matches: 12. The germline CDR1 and CDR2 sequences are MNHNS and SASEGT. The CDR3 spans 15 residues. CDR3 protein: CASSNTGTGRREQYF. CDR3 bases: TGTGCCAGCAGTAACACCGGGACAGGGCGTCGTGAGCAGTACTTC.

This chain joins TRBV12-2 and TRBJ2-2; TRBD2, the table's D call, was not compared with the DNA. TRBV12-2 constitutes a pseudogene. CDR3 length: 16 amino acids. The CDR3 bases are TGTGCAAGTCGCCCCCTTTGGAGCGCGAACACCGGGGAGCTGTTTTTT. This sequence encodes CASRPLWSANTGELFF.

This clone has a handful of counts. The chain carries TRBV14 and TRBJ1-2; 7 bases line up with TRBD1. V trimming: 0 bases; J trimming: 8 bases; junction bases outside the gene matches: 15. The V gene's germline CDR1 is SGHDN and CDR2 FVKESK. The CDR3 consists of 17 residues. The CDR3 DNA reads TGTGCCAGCAGCCAAGATCACGGGACAGCTTTAATCGTCGGCTACACCTTC. It codes for CASSQDHGTALIVGYTF.

V and J are TRBV5-1 and TRBJ1-5; the D gene is possibly TRBD1 (6 bases). This CDR3 spans 15 amino acids. Per the germline V gene, CDR1 is SGHRS and CDR2 is YFSETQ. V was cut by 0 bases and J by 5 bases, with 12 bases left in between. The CDR3 is CASSLAGEGHQPQHF. The CDR3 DNA sequence: TGCGCCAGCAGCTTGGCAGGGGAGGGGCATCAGCCCCAGCATTTT.

CDR3 loop: CASSLHRGPGQNSPLHF. In DNA, the CDR3 is TGCGCCAGCAGCCTTCACAGGGGGCCGGGCCAGAATTCACCCCTCCACTTT. The rearrangement joins TRBV5-1 to TRBJ1-6; TRBD1 aligns across 9 bases. Germline V gene data show CDR1 as SGHRS and CDR2 as YFSETQ. CDR3 length equals 17 residues. V shed 4 bases, J shed 7 bases, and the junction held 12 bases outside the gene matches.

The chain has TRBV7-9 and TRBJ2-1, with D possibly matching TRBD1 (6 bases). Germline V gene lookup returns CDR1 SEHNR and CDR2 FQNEAQ (reference sequence). The CDR3 length is 17 residues. The germline V and J ends were trimmed by 5 bases and 3 bases, with 20 bases remaining between them. CDR3 coding DNA: TGTGCCAGCAGCGGGGAAACAGGGACGCGCCGCTACAATGAGCAGTTCTTC. This codes for CASSGETGTRRYNEQFF.

This clone was counted once. V usage is TRBV6-1 and J usage is TRBJ2-1; D uncertain. This CDR3 comprises 12 residues. Trimming left V 7 bases short and J 7 bases short, with 11 bases between. In germline, CDR1 is MNHNS, CDR2 SASEGT. The DNA for the CDR3 is TGTGCCAGCACCCAATTCAGGAATGAGCAGTTCTTC. Protein product: CASTQFRNEQFF.

The V and J genes are TRBV30 and TRBJ1-4; 11 bases agree with TRBD1. Germline values: CDR1 GTSNPN, CDR2 SVGIG (reference sequence). The CDR3 runs 14 residues. The V segment lost 3 bases and the J segment 11 bases; nucleotides outside the gene matches: 8. Here the CDR3 DNA reads TGTGCCTGGAGCGGAGGACAGGGGGCGAATAAACTGTTTTTT. Translation gives CAWSGGQGANKLFF.